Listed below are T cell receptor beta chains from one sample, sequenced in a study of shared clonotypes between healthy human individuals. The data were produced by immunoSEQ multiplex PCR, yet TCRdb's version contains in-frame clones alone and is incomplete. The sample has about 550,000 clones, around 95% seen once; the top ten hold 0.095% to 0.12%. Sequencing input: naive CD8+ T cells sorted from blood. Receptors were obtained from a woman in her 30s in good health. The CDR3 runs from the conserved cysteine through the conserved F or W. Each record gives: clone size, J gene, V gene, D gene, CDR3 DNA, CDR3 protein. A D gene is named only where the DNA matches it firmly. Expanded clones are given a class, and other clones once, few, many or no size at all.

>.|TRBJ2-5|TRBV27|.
TGTGCCAGCAGTCACAGGGCCGAACAAGAGACCCAGTACTTC
CASSHRAEQETQYF
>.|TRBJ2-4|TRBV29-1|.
TGCAGCGTCCGGGACGGGAAAAACATTCAGTACTTC
CSVRDGKNIQYF
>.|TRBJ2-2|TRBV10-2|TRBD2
TGCACTAGCGGGCTGAACACCGGGGAGCTGTTTTTT
CTSGLNTGELFF
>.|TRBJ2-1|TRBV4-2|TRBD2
TGTGCCAGCAGCCACAGACTAGCGGGAGGGACGGGCTACAATGAGCAGTTCTTC
CASSHRLAGGTGYNEQFF
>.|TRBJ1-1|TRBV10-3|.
TGTGCCATCAGTAACTGGGGGGAGAACACTGAAGCTTTCTTT
CAISNWGENTEAFF
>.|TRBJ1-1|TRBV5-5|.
TGTGCCAGCAGCTTGGAGAAGGGGCTGAACACTGAAGCTTTCTTT
CASSLEKGLNTEAFF
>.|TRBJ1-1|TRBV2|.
TGTGCCAGCAGTGAAGCCCCTAGAGAGGGCCACGTTGAAGCTTTCTTT
CASSEAPREGHVEAFF
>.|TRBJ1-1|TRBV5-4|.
TGTGCCAGCAGCCAGGGCGGCATGAACACTGAAGCTTTCTTT
CASSQGGMNTEAFF
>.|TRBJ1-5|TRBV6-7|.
TGTGCCAGCAGTAGTTACGATGGGTCGCAGCCCCAGCATTTT
CASSSYDGSQPQHF
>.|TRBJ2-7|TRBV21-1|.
TGTGCCAGCAGCTCAGAGCAGTACTTC
CASSSEQYF
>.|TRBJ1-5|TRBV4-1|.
TGCGCCAGCAGCCAAGACGTATATCAGCCCCAGCATTTT
CASSQDVYQPQHF
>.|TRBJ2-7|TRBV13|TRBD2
TGTGCCAGCAGCCTACAACCGGGACTAGCGGGACGCGAGGGCCACGAGCAGTACTTC
CASSLQPGLAGREGHEQYF
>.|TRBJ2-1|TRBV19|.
TGTGCCAGTAGTCCCGGCAATGAGCAGTTCTTC
CASSPGNEQFF
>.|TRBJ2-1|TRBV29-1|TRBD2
TGCAGCGTTCAGGAGGGGAGACTAGCTGGGTACAATGAGCAGTTCTTC
CSVQEGRLAGYNEQFF
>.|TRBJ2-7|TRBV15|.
TGTGCCACCAGCAGCGCGTTCTCGGCGGGACTCGTCCACGAGCAGTACTTC
CATSSAFSAGLVHEQYF
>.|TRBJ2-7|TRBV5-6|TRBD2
TGTGCCAGCAGCTTAAGGCGGGAGGGTTCCTTATACGAGCAGTACTTC
CASSLRREGSLYEQYF
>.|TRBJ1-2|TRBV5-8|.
TGTGCCAGCAGCCTGGACAAGGCGGTCTATGGCTACACCTTC
CASSLDKAVYGYTF
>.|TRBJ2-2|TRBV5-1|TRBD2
TGCGCCAGCAGCTTGGGCCTAGCGGGAGAGGACGGGGAGCTGTTTTTT
CASSLGLAGEDGELFF
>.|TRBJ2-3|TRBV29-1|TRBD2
TGCAGCGTTGTAGGGCGGGAGGTAGCAGATACGCAGTATTTT
CSVVGREVADTQYF
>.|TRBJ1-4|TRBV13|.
TGTGCCAGCAGCTTTAGGGGAGAGTATGAAAAACTGTTTTTT
CASSFRGEYEKLFF
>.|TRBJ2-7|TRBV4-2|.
TGTGCCAGCAGCCAATTTTACGGGGGATCCTTGAGGGAGCAGTACTTC
CASSQFYGGSLREQYF
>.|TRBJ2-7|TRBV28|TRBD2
TGTGCCAGCAGGGACCCTCTAGCGGCCCCCTACGAGCAGTACTTC
CASRDPLAAPYEQYF
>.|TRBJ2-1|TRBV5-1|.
TGCGCCAGCAGCGGAACCGGGACTGCCCATGAGCAGTTCTTC
CASSGTGTAHEQFF
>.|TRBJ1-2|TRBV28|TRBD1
TGTGCCAGCATCCGGGACAGGGAAAACTATGGCTACACCTTC
CASIRDRENYGYTF
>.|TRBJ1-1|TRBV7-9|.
TGTGCCAGCACCATTACTGAAGCTTTCTTT
CASTITEAFF
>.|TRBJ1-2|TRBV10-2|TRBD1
TGCGCCAGCAGTGGGACAGGCCTCTATGGCTACACCTTC
CASSGTGLYGYTF
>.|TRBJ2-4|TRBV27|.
TGTGCCAGCAGTTTTGGAGGGACGGCTAATATTCAGTACTTC
CASSFGGTANIQYF
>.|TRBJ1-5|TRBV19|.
TGTGCCAGTAGTATTTACAGGCACAATCAGCCCCAGCATTTT
CASSIYRHNQPQHF
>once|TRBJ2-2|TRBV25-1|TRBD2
TGTGCCAGCAGTGATGGCGGGAGGGCGAACACCGGGGAGCTGTTTTTT
CASSDGGRANTGELFF
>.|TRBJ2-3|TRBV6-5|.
TGTGCCAGCAGTTACTCGCGGGGCACAGATACGCAGTATTTT
CASSYSRGTDTQYF
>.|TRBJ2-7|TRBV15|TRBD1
TGTGCCACCAGCAGAGGAACCGGGACAGGAATCTACGGGCAGTACTTC
CATSRGTGTGIYGQYF
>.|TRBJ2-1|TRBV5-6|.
TGTGCCAGCAGCTTGGGAGTAGACAATGAGCAGTTCTTC
CASSLGVDNEQFF
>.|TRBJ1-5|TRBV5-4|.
TGTGCCAGCAGCTGGGGGGGGCCAGGGAGCAATCAGCCCCAGCATTTT
CASSWGGPGSNQPQHF
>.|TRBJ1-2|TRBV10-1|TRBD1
TGCGCCAGCAGCCACTCGACAGGGGATGGCTACACCTTC
CASSHSTGDGYTF
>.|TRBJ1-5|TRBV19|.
TGTGCCAGTAGTCACGAGACCCGGAGACGTCAGCCCCAGCATTTT
CASSHETRRRQPQHF
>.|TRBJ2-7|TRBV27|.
TGTGCCAGCAGTTACGGGTCTCCCTACGAGCAGTACTTC
CASSYGSPYEQYF
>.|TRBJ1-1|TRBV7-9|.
TGTGCCAGCAGCTTAAATCAACCGGGAAACACTGAAGCTTTCTTT
CASSLNQPGNTEAFF
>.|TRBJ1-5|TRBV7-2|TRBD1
TGTGCCAGCAGCCCGACAGGGGATAGCAATCAGCCCCAGCATTTT
CASSPTGDSNQPQHF
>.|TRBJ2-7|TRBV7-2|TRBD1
TGTGCCAGCAGCTGGGGACCGACAGGGATTAAAGAGCAGTACTTC
CASSWGPTGIKEQYF
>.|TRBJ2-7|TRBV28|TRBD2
TGTGCCAGCAGTTCTAGCGGGACCGCCTACGAGCAGTACTTC
CASSSSGTAYEQYF
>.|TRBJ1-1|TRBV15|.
TGTGCCACCAGCTCAGCCCCGAGGTGGACTGAAGCTTTCTTT
CATSSAPRWTEAFF
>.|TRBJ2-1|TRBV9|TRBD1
TGTGCCAGCAGCGCGGGACAGCCGAATGAGCAGTTCTTC
CASSAGQPNEQFF
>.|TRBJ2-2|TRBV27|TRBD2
TGTGCCAGCAGTCTAGGGACCGCGGGGGATACCGGGGAGCTGTTTTTT
CASSLGTAGDTGELFF
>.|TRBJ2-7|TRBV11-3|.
TGTGCCAGCAGCGCGGGACTGTCCTACGAGCAGTACTTC
CASSAGLSYEQYF
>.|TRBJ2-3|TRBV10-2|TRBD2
TGCGCCAGCAGGAGAATAGCGGGGGGCACAGATACGCAGTATTTT
CASRRIAGGTDTQYF